This TCR beta chain originates from a study of cytomegalovirus exposure and HLA in healthy donors (dated by TCRdb to 2016 to 2017). Regarding the research as a whole: An earlier analysis of roughly 570 of the donors reported 276 Gb of sequence data and 117 million unique TCR beta sequences obtained from about 179 million T cells. Roughly 300 gigabases of sequencing data and approximately 92 million unique TCR sequences made up an early release that covered around 640 HLA-typed donors. Of the roughly 420 genotyped donors, less than 90% were placed in the genetic ancestry cluster associated with self-reported Caucasian donors. The study aimed to test whether signatures of past pathogen exposure could be identified by cataloging public T cell receptors. The study profiled the T cell repertoires of some 610 subjects by immunosequencing and related them to cytomegalovirus serostatus. Along with the approximately 700-subject first cohort, a separate validation cohort of over a hundred different subjects was used. The study combined high-throughput TCR immunosequencing, statistical association of individual TCRs with disease status, and machine learning to predict cytomegalovirus infection status. To study patterns of TCR occurrence, a later analysis re-analyzed previously published TCR beta repertoires from 550 to 800 donors and added high-resolution HLA genotyping. Rather than drawing on any new phenotypic data, the later analysis identified candidate immune exposures from TCR beta sequences and the way those sequences occurred across donors. In an earlier analysis of roughly 540 of the donors, high-throughput TCR beta sequencing was used to judge whether each TCR beta V gene segment behaved as functional or pseudogenic. Alongside the repertoire data, information on donor age, sex, ethnicity and CMV serostatus was compiled. A later genetic analysis used genome-wide SNP genotypes for about three fifths of the 666 donors, treating that subset as a discovery cohort. All discovery cohort repertoires had been generated using a single sequencing platform. HLA typing included class I and class II loci at four-digit resolution. The number of typed donors differed by locus: about 629-640 for A, B, C, DRB1 and DQB1; some 500 for DQA1; approximately 610 for DPA1; and some 430 for DPB1. Roughly five DR-DQ haplotypes were handled as single units for association and clustering, since linkage in the cohort was strong. On average, about 240,000 unique TCR beta nucleotide sequences were sequenced per donor among several hundred genotyped donors of the cohort, with 15% to 20% of those sequences being non-productive.

Beyond this particular receptor, the publication reports: When HLA alleles, especially DR and DQ, strongly co-occurred, attributing TCR associations to individual alleles was difficult. In a later analysis, most CMV-associated TCR beta chains were found to appear HLA-restricted, with HLA associations seemingly driven largely by CMV exposure. Because HLA typing was unavailable for some donors at each locus, only the typed subset was used in association tests. In a later analysis, TCR association rates were found to vary across HLA loci, with the most associated TCRs seen for DRB1 alleles and the fewest for HLA-C alleles. Some IMGT-functional V segments, including TRBV6-2 and TRBV6-3, could not be distinguished by the 87-base-pair reads and were therefore excluded. The classifier was reported to diagnose cytomegalovirus status with high specificity and sensitivity in both the original cohort and the validation cohort. While some public TCRs were present in many individuals, most TCR sequences turned up only very rarely across donors. The study listed 150 to 200 TCR beta chains as associated with cytomegalovirus. The authors suggested that the approach could potentially be extended to other disease states and immunological phenotypes. Compared with the roughly 600-donor mean, donors in an Asian-associated ancestry cluster had fewer N-insertions in productive TCRs, according to a later genetic analysis. In a later analysis, several top co-occurrence clusters were reported to appear linked to parvovirus B19, influenza, CMV and Epstein-Barr virus. In an earlier analysis of more than 450 of the donors, most TCR beta V segments were observed in productive rearrangements about 90% or about 30% of the time, broadly matching IMGT annotations. V-gene and J-gene trimming of TCR beta chains was associated with a missense DCLRE1C variant in a later genetic analysis, and the association was replicated in an independent cohort. A further reported finding was that TCR beta sequences accurately predicted the HLA-A and HLA-B alleles for most subjects in the first cohort. Correlated functional status among segregating V segments might be attributable to linkage disequilibrium, but an unknown experimental factor could not be ruled out. This cohort had only TCR beta chains sequenced, and the lack of alpha or paired-chain data limited which features could be detected. A later analysis associated about 17,000 TCR beta sequences with specific HLA alleles at a false discovery rate of 0.05. Compared with equally common non-associated chains, HLA-associated TCR beta chains in a later analysis were more clonally expanded and had lower generation probabilities. A few of the identified cytomegalovirus-associated TCR beta chains were confirmed in vitro to be specific for cytomegalovirus antigens. Presence/absence analyses assumed roughly uniform sequencing depth across donors, an assumption that may not hold. A cluster of highly shared sequence variants was judged likely to represent a technical artifact of the sequencing pipeline. CMV serostatus was the only immune exposure information available for the cohort. Because counts were too low, roughly 16 rarely observed V segments, including chromosome 9 orphons, were left out of the earlier analysis of roughly 600 of the donors.

The protocol used for the library was the immunoSEQ multiplex PCR assay. For the multiplex PCR, a mixture combining 60 forward primers for TCR Vbeta segments and 13 reverse primers for TCR Jbeta segments was used. A multiplex PCR assay on genomic DNA amplified the CDR3 region of rearranged TCR beta genes. The Illumina HiSeq System was used to sequence the amplified TCR beta libraries as 87-base-pair reads. Per the source publication's procedure: A later analysis tallied 75 million to 95 million unique TCR beta chains across the 666 repertoires, and roughly 11 million of those chains were shared by two or more donors. Raw reads were error-corrected and collapsed into unique sequences by a nearest-neighbor algorithm in which closely related sequences were merged to remove PCR and sequencing errors. CDR3 sequences were aligned to IMGT reference sequences to assign V, D and J gene segments. For a sequence to be retained, at least a six-nucleotide match to both a V gene segment and a J gene segment was required. A rearrangement was called productive if the CDR3 had no stop codons and remained in frame with V and J, and every other rearrangement was called non-productive. CDR3 was defined according to IMGT convention as the region running from the second conserved V-encoded cysteine to the conserved J-encoded phenylalanine. Sequences without an unambiguous match to a single V gene segment were excluded from the earlier analysis of almost 600 of the donors. An earlier analysis of some 610 of the donors called V segments functional above 56.7% productive rearrangements and segregating when the between-donor standard deviation exceeded 5%. To diagnose cytomegalovirus status from the catalog of TCR beta chain sequences, a statistical classification framework was built. In a later analysis, TCR nucleotide sequences were compared against IMGT/GENE-DB human TR gene sequences so that V and J genes could be assigned. A later analysis assigned CDR3 sequences and most-parsimonious VDJ recombination scenarios with the TCRdist pipeline. In a later analysis, each TCR beta chain was defined by its CDR3 amino acid sequence together with its V-gene family, and reads lacking a unique V-gene family were excluded. To address suspected cross-contamination and a sequencing artifact, a later analysis removed around 600 highly shared, low-generation-probability nucleotide sequences. For each public chain, a later analysis derived a clonal expansion index from normalized ranks of inferred template counts within each repertoire. A later analysis computed generation probabilities with a VDJ recombination model fitted to out-of-frame rearrangements, and checked the results against IGoR. Hypergeometric tests were used in a later analysis to score TCR-TCR, TCR-HLA and TCR-CMV co-occurrence, with a repertoire-size bias correction applied to the TCR pairs. False discovery rates were estimated in a later analysis by permuting HLA or CMV assignments 20 times. A later analysis grouped co-occurring TCRs with DBSCAN, adding TCRdist sequence similarity when clustering within HLA-allele-positive subsets. Co-occurrence clustering excluded repertoires with fewer than 30,000 or more than 120,000 public chains, plus five with anomalous nucleotide sharing. In its TCRdb copy, this immuneACCESS table keeps in-frame sequences only and misses some clones. Where compared with another copy, unresolved V genes explain less than half of these, and the others have no known cause. V and J calls and clone size are copied from that table; D and trimming were computed from the DNA. The table for this sample lists about 170,000 clones; around 77% of them were counted only once. Around 1.9% of the sample belongs to the ten largest clones.

From cysteine to phenylalanine, the CDR3 is 15 amino acids long. Solely the CDR3 DNA is kept, with 45 bases framed from the first base. Clipping removes 5 bases from V and 3 bases from J, with 6 as the unmatched junction base count. CDR1 SGHTA and CDR2 FQGNSA are derived from the germline V gene. In total, fewer than 750 healthy bone marrow donors made up the cohort. Cohort members were all nominally healthy when sampled, although unrecorded immune exposures were likely present. The donor was CMV seropositive and was included in the group of 289 seropositive cohort members. A peripheral blood sample was collected from each donor, and TCR beta sequencing was performed on peripheral blood mononuclear cells. The Qiagen DNeasy Blood Extraction Kit was used to extract genomic DNA from the blood cell samples. As to this clone: Which antigen it targets is not known. No base qualities exist here, and no much larger clone lies one base off it.

This clonotype originated in a woman in her twenties or thirties in good health and CMV-seropositive. The receptor chain draws on TRBV7-2 and TRBJ1-2; TRBD1 matches 10 bases in the middle. Sequenced input: PBMCs. The CDR3 is CASSLGTGVHYGYTF. The sequence in DNA is TGTGCCAGCAGCCTAGGGACAGGGGTTCACTATGGCTACACCTTC.